These 13 T cell receptor beta chains were all obtained from the same sample, sequenced in a study of post-analysis software for immune sequencing data. For these TCRs, the target antigens are not known. The TCR beta cDNA libraries carried unique molecular identifiers. One entry per CDR3 protein results from TCRdb running MiXCR on the PCR reads. The data contain hundreds of thousands of distinct CDR3 sequences, roughly 27% of them seen just once; the ten biggest clones take up approximately 0.6%. Study-level points and caveats: TRBV5-6, TRBV5-1 and TRBV20-1 were among five TRBV segments more frequent in patients than controls.

The sample consisted of blood. These receptors all come from a girl aged 5-17 years with multiple sclerosis.

The genes are TRBV20-1 and TRBJ2-7; D not resolved. This CDR3 is built from 13 residues. Per germline, CDR1 DFQATT and CDR2 SNEGSKA (reference sequence). V lost 1 base and J 0 bases, leaving 7 bases between the germline ends. The CDR3 reads CSARALISYEQYF. The CDR3 region has the DNA TGCAGTGCTAGAGCCTTGATCTCCTACGAGCAGTACTTC.

This chain links TRBV7-2 with TRBJ2-7, with D perhaps matching TRBD1 (6 bases). Trimming took off 1 base at V and 3 bases at J, with 13 bases between the two ends. The CDR3 runs to 15 residues. The V gene's germline CDR1 is SGHTA and CDR2 FQGNSA. The CDR3 nucleotides are TGTGCCAGCAGCTTAGGGTCGGCCAGGGGCTACGAGCAGTACTTC. Protein: CASSLGSARGYEQYF. Together with reference TRBV7-2 and TRBJ2-7, the CDR3 gives the full variable domain: GAGVSQSPSNKVTEKGKDVELRCDPISGHTALYWYRQSLGQGLEFLIYFQGNSAPDKSGLPSDRFSAERTGGSVSTLTIQRTQQEDSAVYLCASSLGSARGYEQYFGPGTRLTVT.

The V and J genes are TRBV4-3 and TRBJ1-2; D is uncertain. CDR1 LGHNA and CDR2 YSLEER come from the germline V gene. The CDR3 is 14 amino acids. Trimming stripped 4 bases from V and 4 bases from J, with 13 bases between. The CDR3 reads CASSRGRASYGYTF. CDR3 DNA: TGCGCCAGCAGCCGAGGGCGGGCTTCCTATGGCTACACCTTC.

The genes are TRBV7-9 and TRBJ1-2; D unclear. This CDR3 comprises 13 residues. Germline CDR1 SEHNR, CDR2 FQNEAQ (reference sequence). The V end lost 0 bases, the J end lost 6 bases, and 8 bases lay between the germline ends. CDR3 nucleotide sequence: TGTGCCAGCAGCTTAGCGCCGAGAAATGGCTACACCTTC. Protein sequence: CASSLAPRNGYTF.

The rearrangement uses TRBV29-1 and TRBJ2-3; D unresolved. V lost 7 bases, J lost 10 bases, and 24 bases lay in between. The CDR3 has 14 residues. CDR1 is SQVTM, CDR2 ANQGSEA, per germline. Here the CDR3 DNA reads TGCAGCGCTCGGGCCCTCTCCCACCAGGATGCGCAGTATTTT. Protein: CSARALSHQDAQYF.

This clonotype appeared a few times. V gene TRBV7-6 combines with J gene TRBJ1-2; D may be TRBD1 (5 bases). The germline gives CDR1 SGHVS, CDR2 FNYEAQ. V lost 1 base, J lost 2 bases, and 14 bases lay in between. There are 16 residues in the CDR3. CDR3 coding DNA: TGTGCCAGCAGCTTAGGGGGGACCCAAGGGAACTATGGCTACACCTTC. It yields the protein CASSLGGTQGNYGYTF.

This clonotype occurred a few times. The V call is TRBV7-2, the J call TRBJ2-1; TRBD2 matches 13 bases. The CDR3 totals 17 residues. V was clipped by 5 bases and J by 9 bases; unmatched bases: 13. CDR1 and CDR2 from the germline V gene are SGHTA and FQGNSA. The CDR3: CASSKIWTSGGSGEQFF. In nucleotides, the CDR3 is TGTGCCAGCAGCAAAATTTGGACTAGCGGGGGCTCGGGTGAGCAGTTCTTC.

A few counts support this clonotype. The chain is built from TRBV5-1 and TRBJ2-5, with D possibly called TRBD1 or TRBD2 (6 bases each). From germline, CDR1 is SGHRS and CDR2 YFSETQ. CDR3 length: 16 residues. Trimming took 4 bases from V and 1 from J, leaving 17 bases between them. CDR3 amino acids: CASSGASGALQETQYF. CDR3 in DNA: TGCGCCAGCAGCGGGGCGTCGGGGGCCCTCCAAGAGACCCAGTACTTC.

This CDR3 reads CASRVRGETQYF. The CDR3 nucleotides are TGTGCCAGCCGCGTCAGGGGAGAGACCCAGTACTTC. The chain carries TRBV6-6 and TRBJ2-5, with a weak D call TRBD1 (6 bases). The CDR3 runs to 12 residues. Looked up from germline, CDR1 is MNHNY and CDR2 is SVGAGI (reference sequence). V lost 8 bases, J lost 4 bases, and 11 bases lay in between.

CDR3 region: CATSLRDIGGDEQFF. CDR3 coding DNA: TGTGCCACCAGCCTCCGGGACATCGGAGGTGATGAGCAGTTCTTC. The J gene is TRBJ2-1, the V gene TRBV24-1; D is perhaps TRBD1 (6 bases). CDR1 KGHDR and CDR2 SFDVKD come from the germline V gene. V was shortened by 7 bases and J by 8 bases, with 20 bases between the two germline ends. The CDR3 consists of 15 residues.

This clonotype was counted only a few times. Written as DNA, the CDR3 is TGCGCCAGCAGCCCTCGTGGAGCGGTCACAGATACGCAGTATTTT. Residues: CASSPRGAVTDTQYF. This chain joins TRBV5-1 and TRBJ2-3; D may be TRBD2 (5 bases). Trimming took off 4 bases at V and 2 bases at J, with 14 bases between the two ends. The CDR3 is 15 residues long. CDR1 and CDR2 (germline): SGHRS, YFSETQ.

This clonotype has just a few counts. J is TRBJ2-7 and V is TRBV6-2 or TRBV6-3; 8 bases are shared with TRBD1. The ends lost 2 bases at V and 5 bases at J; junction bases unmatched: 5. From germline, CDR1 is MNHEY and CDR2 SVGEGT. This CDR3 spans 14 amino acids. CDR3: CASSYRTGFHEQYF. The CDR3 bases are TGTGCCAGCAGTTACCGGACAGGGTTTCACGAGCAGTACTTC.

Here the CDR3 reads CSARTRGPYEQYF. CDR3 in DNA: TGCAGCGCTCGGACTAGGGGTCCCTACGAGCAGTACTTC. J is TRBJ2-7 and V is TRBV29-1; 7 positions agree with TRBD2. V lost 7 bases and J lost 2; bases outside the gene matches: 8. CDR1 is SQVTM, CDR2 ANQGSEA, per germline. The CDR3 is made up of 13 amino acids.